These T cell receptor beta chains were read from a single sample in a study of T cells after yellow fever vaccination. A single record per CDR3 protein comes from TCRdb applying MiXCR to the 5' RACE reads. The sample consists of some 400,000 distinct CDR3 sequences, approximately 18% of them appearing once. This sample comprised PBMCs, obtained before the yellow fever booster vaccination. The source is a man aged 18-30 years who received the YFV17D yellow fever vaccine. Both conserved end residues are trimmed from each CDR3. A D gene is named only where the DNA matches it firmly. Clone size is given for some rows only: seen once, a few or many times, or a class if the clone is expanded.

D gene: -; clone size: few; V gene: TRBV20-1; CDR3 length: 11; J gene: TRBJ2-2; CDR3 protein: SASGPNTGELF
D gene: TRBD1; clone size: few; V gene: TRBV20-1; CDR3 length: 11; J gene: TRBJ1-5; CDR3 protein: SAKDRGNQPQH
D gene: -; clone size: -; V gene: TRBV7-2; CDR3 length: 12; J gene: TRBJ1-4; CDR3 protein: ASSYSWGNEKLF
D gene: -; clone size: -; V gene: TRBV7-2; CDR3 length: 13; J gene: TRBJ1-2; CDR3 protein: ASSLPPGGYYGYT
D gene: -; clone size: -; V gene: TRBV27; CDR3 length: 12; J gene: TRBJ2-7; CDR3 protein: ASSSVARSAEQY
D gene: -; clone size: many; V gene: TRBV15; CDR3 length: 9; J gene: TRBJ2-2; CDR3 protein: ATSKLGELF
D gene: TRBD1; clone size: few; V gene: TRBV12-3/TRBV12-4; CDR3 length: 13; J gene: TRBJ1-1; CDR3 protein: ASSFSGTANTEAF
D gene: TRBD1; clone size: few; V gene: TRBV27; CDR3 length: 12; J gene: TRBJ1-5; CDR3 protein: ASSDRVGEQPQH
D gene: -; clone size: few; V gene: TRBV7-3; CDR3 length: 14; J gene: TRBJ2-3; CDR3 protein: ASRQLTGATRDTQY
D gene: TRBD2; clone size: -; V gene: TRBV6-1; CDR3 length: 13; J gene: TRBJ2-6; CDR3 protein: ASHAGASGANVLT
D gene: -; clone size: -; V gene: TRBV15; CDR3 length: 11; J gene: TRBJ1-1; CDR3 protein: ATSLGGGTEAF
D gene: -; clone size: few; V gene: TRBV11-2; CDR3 length: 12; J gene: TRBJ1-2; CDR3 protein: ASSSDRLGNGYT
D gene: -; clone size: -; V gene: TRBV24-1; CDR3 length: 15; J gene: TRBJ1-2; CDR3 protein: ATINRDIPWGGYGYT
D gene: -; clone size: -; V gene: TRBV20-1; CDR3 length: 12; J gene: TRBJ2-5; CDR3 protein: SARDSQIYGTQY
D gene: TRBD2; clone size: -; V gene: TRBV2; CDR3 length: 16; J gene: TRBJ2-5; CDR3 protein: ASSEALGLAGGQETQY
D gene: -; clone size: many; V gene: TRBV6-5; CDR3 length: 13; J gene: TRBJ2-4; CDR3 protein: ASRSIHRAKNIQY
D gene: -; clone size: many; V gene: TRBV7-2; CDR3 length: 11; J gene: TRBJ2-7; CDR3 protein: ATSAGPNYEQY
D gene: TRBD1; clone size: few; V gene: TRBV10-3; CDR3 length: 13; J gene: TRBJ2-7; CDR3 protein: AIRPGTGSTYEQY
D gene: -; clone size: -; V gene: TRBV5-1; CDR3 length: 13; J gene: TRBJ2-2; CDR3 protein: ASSLGQTYTGELF
D gene: TRBD2; clone size: -; V gene: TRBV6-5; CDR3 length: 17; J gene: TRBJ2-3; CDR3 protein: ASSYSSQRGLEGTDTQY
D gene: -; clone size: many; V gene: TRBV12-3/TRBV12-4; CDR3 length: 11; J gene: TRBJ1-1; CDR3 protein: ASRLTMNTEAF
D gene: -; clone size: many; V gene: TRBV5-6; CDR3 length: 11; J gene: TRBJ2-5; CDR3 protein: ASSLAGLETQY
D gene: -; clone size: few; V gene: TRBV6-2/TRBV6-3; CDR3 length: 11; J gene: TRBJ2-1; CDR3 protein: ASRTITYNEQF
D gene: -; clone size: -; V gene: TRBV20-1; CDR3 length: 8; J gene: TRBJ1-2; CDR3 protein: SAKPTDYT
D gene: -; clone size: -; V gene: TRBV6-6; CDR3 length: 14; J gene: TRBJ1-3; CDR3 protein: ASSYSVGATGNTIY
D gene: -; clone size: -; V gene: TRBV27; CDR3 length: 15; J gene: TRBJ1-1; CDR3 protein: ASSLSPRVPGQIGAF